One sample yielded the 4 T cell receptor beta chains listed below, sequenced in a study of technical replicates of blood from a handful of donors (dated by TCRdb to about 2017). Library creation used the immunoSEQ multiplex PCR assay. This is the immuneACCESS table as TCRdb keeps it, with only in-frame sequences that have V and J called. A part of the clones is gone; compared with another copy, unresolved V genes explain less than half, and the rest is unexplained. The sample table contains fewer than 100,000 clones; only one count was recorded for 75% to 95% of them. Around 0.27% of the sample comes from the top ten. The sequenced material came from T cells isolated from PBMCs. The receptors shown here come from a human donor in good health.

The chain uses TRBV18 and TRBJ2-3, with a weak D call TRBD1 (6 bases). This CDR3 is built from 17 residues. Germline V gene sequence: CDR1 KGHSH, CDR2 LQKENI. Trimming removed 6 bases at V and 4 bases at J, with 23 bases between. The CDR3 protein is CASSSTASRGSADTQYF. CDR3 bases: TGTGCCAGCTCCTCAACCGCTAGCAGGGGTTCCGCAGATACGCAGTATTTT.

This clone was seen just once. CDR3 in DNA: TGCGCCAGCAGCTTGGGCAGTTCTAATGAAAAACTGTTTTTT. Amino acid sequence: CASSLGSSNEKLFF. V usage is TRBV5-1 and J usage is TRBJ1-4; D gene unclear. This CDR3 has 14 amino acids. Germline V gene data show CDR1 as SGHRS and CDR2 as YFSETQ. Trimming stripped 0 bases from V and 3 bases from J, with 6 bases between.

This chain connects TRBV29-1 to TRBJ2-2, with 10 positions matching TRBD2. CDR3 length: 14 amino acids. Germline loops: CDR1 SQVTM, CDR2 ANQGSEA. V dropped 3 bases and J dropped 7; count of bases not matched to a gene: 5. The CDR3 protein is CSVDLAGDLGELFF. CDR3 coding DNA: TGCAGCGTTGATCTAGCGGGGGATCTCGGGGAGCTGTTTTTT.

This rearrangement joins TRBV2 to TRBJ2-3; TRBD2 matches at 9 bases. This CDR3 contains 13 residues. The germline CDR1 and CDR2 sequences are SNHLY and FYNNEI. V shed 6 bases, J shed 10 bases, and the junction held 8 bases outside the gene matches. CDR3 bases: TGTGCCAGCAGGCGGGAGGGCCCCTTTCCGCAGTATTTT. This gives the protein CASRREGPFPQYF.